The entry below describes one TCR beta chain. The data were obtained in a study of blood T cell repertoires in COVID-19. Study as a whole: Donors in the United States, Italy and Spain gave samples during acute or convalescent COVID-19. Nucleic acid was either cDNA or gDNA, and it came from T cells, B-cell-depleted T cells, or PBMCs.

Libraries were prepared by immunoSEQ multiplex PCR; TCRdb keeps only in-frame clonotypes and omits some of them. The sample shows 70,000 or so clones, over 80% of them seen only once. The CDR3 consists of 16 residues. Germline loops: CDR1 KGHSH, CDR2 LQKENI. J was trimmed by 9 bases and V by 2 bases; bases with no gene match: 15. The clonotype originates from a woman at least 80 years old with active COVID-19. Sequenced input: peripheral blood. This chain uses TRBV18 with TRBJ2-5; TRBD2 matches at 7 bases. The CDR3 nucleotides read TGTGCCAGCTCACCAAGACTACGCGAGCCCGCGGGGGCCCAGTACTTC. Translating it yields CASSPRLREPAGAQYF.